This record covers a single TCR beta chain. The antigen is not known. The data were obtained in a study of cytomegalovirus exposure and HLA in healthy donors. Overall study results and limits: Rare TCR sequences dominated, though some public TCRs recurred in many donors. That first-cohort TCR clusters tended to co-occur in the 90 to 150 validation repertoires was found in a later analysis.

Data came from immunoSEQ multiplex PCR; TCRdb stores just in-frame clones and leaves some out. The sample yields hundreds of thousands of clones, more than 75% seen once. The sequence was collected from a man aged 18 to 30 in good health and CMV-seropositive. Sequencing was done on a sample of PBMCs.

The CDR3 sequence: CATSIPLNTGELFF. CDR3 DNA: TGTGCCACCAGCATCCCCCTGAACACCGGGGAGCTGTTTTTT. The chain employs TRBV15 and TRBJ2-2, with no clear D. V was pared by 4 bases and J by 1 base, with 7 bases between. Germline-derived CDR1 and CDR2 are LNHNV and YYDKDF (reference sequence). There are 14 residues in the CDR3.